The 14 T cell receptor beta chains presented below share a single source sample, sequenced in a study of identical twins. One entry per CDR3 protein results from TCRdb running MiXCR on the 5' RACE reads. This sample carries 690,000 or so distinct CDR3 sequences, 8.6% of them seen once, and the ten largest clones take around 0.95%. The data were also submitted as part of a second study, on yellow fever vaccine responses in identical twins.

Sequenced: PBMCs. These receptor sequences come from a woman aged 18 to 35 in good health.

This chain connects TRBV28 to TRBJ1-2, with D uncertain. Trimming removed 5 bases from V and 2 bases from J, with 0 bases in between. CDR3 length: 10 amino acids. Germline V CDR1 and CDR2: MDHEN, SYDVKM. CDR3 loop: CASSNYGYTF. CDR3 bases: TGTGCCAGCAGTAACTATGGCTACACCTTC.

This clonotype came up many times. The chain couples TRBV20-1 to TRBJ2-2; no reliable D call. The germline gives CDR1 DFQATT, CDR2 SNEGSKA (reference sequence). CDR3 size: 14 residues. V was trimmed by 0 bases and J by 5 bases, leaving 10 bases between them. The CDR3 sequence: CSAREPRSTGELFF. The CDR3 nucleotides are TGCAGTGCTAGAGAACCCCGCTCAACCGGGGAGCTGTTTTTT.

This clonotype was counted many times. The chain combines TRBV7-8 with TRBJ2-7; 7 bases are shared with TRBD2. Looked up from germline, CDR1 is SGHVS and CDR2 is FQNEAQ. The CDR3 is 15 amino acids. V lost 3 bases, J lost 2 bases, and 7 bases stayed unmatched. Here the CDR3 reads CASSLGPSGTYEQYF. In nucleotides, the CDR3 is TGTGCCAGCAGCTTGGGCCCAAGCGGGACCTACGAGCAGTACTTC.

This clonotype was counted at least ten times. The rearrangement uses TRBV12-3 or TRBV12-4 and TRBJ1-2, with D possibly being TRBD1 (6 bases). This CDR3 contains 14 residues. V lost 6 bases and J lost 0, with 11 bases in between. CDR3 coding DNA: TGTGCCAGCAGCTCAGGGGACGCTAACTATGGCTACACCTTC. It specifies CASSSGDANYGYTF.

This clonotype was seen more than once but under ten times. CDR3 region: CASSQEVGLATIQETQYF. As DNA, the CDR3 is TGTGCCAGCAGTCAAGAGGTGGGACTAGCCACGATCCAAGAGACCCAGTACTTC. V usage is TRBV11-2 and J usage is TRBJ2-5, with 9 nucleotides matching TRBD2. CDR3 length: 18 amino acids. Germline assignment: CDR1 SGHAT and CDR2 FQNNGV. V lost 6 bases, J lost 1 base, and 15 bases stayed unmatched.

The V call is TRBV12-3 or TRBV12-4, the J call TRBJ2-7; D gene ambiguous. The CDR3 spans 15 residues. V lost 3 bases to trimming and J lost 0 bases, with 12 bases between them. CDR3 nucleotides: TGTGCCAGCAGTTTCGGCGGTGTGAGCTCCTACGAGCAGTACTTC. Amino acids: CASSFGGVSSYEQYF.

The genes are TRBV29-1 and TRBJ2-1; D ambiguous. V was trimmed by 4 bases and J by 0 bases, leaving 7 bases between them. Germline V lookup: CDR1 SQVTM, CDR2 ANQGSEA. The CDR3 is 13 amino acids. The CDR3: CSVAVSSYNEQFF. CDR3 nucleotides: TGCAGCGTTGCCGTTAGCTCCTACAATGAGCAGTTCTTC.

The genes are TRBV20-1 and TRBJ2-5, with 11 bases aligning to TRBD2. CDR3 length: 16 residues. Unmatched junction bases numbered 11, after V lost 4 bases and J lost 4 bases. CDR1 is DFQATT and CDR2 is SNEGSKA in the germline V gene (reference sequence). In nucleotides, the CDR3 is TGCAGTGCTACCCAGACTAGCGGGGCGGCCAGAGAGACCCAGTACTTC. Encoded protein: CSATQTSGAARETQYF.

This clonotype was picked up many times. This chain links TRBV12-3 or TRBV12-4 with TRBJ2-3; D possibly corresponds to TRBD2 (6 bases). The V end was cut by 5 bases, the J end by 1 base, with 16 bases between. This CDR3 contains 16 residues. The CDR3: CASSVRLGDGTDTQYF. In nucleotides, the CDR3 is TGTGCCAGCAGTGTGAGACTAGGAGATGGCACAGATACGCAGTATTTT.

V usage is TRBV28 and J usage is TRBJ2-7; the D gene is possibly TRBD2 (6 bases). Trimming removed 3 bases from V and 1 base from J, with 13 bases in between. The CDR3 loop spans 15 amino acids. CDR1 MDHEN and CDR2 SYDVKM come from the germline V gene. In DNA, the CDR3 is TGTGCCAGCAGTTTTCGGCTAGCGAGTTCCTACGAGCAGTACTTC. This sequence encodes CASSFRLASSYEQYF.

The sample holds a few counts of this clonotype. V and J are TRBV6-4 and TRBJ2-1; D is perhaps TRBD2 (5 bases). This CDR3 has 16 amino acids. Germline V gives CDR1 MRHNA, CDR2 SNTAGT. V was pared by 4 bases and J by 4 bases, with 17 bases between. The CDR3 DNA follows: TGTGCCAGCAGTGCCCTCCCGAGCGGCCCATACAATGAGCAGTTCTTC. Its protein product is CASSALPSGPYNEQFF.

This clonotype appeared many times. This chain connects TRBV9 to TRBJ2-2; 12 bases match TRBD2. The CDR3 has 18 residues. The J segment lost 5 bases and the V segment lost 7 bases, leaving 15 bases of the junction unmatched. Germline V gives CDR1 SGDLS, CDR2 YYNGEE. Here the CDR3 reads CASGSPSGGAFGTGELFF. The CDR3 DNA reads TGTGCCAGCGGAAGCCCTAGCGGGGGGGCCTTCGGAACCGGGGAGCTGTTTTTT.

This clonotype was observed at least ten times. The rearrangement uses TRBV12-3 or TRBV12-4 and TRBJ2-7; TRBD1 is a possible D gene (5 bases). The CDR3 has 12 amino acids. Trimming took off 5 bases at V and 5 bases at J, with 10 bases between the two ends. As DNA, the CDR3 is TGTGCCAGCAGTCCTCAGGGAAACGAGCAGTACTTC. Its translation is CASSPQGNEQYF.

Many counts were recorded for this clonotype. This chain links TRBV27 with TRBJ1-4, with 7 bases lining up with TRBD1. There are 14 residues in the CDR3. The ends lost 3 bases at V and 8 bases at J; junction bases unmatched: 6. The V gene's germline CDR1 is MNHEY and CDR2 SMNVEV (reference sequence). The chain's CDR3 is CASSFRQGREKLFF. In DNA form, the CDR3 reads TGTGCCAGCAGTTTTCGACAGGGAAGAGAAAAACTGTTTTTT. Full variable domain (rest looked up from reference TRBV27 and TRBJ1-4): EAQVTQNPRYLITVTGKKLTVTCSQNMNHEYMSWYRQDPGLGLRQIYYSMNVEVTDKGDVPEGYKVSRKEKRNFPLILESPSPNQTSLYFCASSFRQGREKLFFGSGTQLSVL.